This TCR beta chain was captured in a study of blood T cells in healthy people across ages. Turning to the study itself: There was about one barcoded beta molecule captured by template switching per two T cells.

Trimming took 4 bases from V and 0 from J; bases not matched to a gene: 12. Germline CDR1 is SGHTA and CDR2 is FQGNSA. This CDR3 has 18 residues. PCR was performed a second time for roughly 7 to 11 cycles using a sample-barcoded 5' primer and a J-beta primer mix. Tags on each cDNA molecule came from a template-switch adaptor with 12 random nucleotides. TCRdb redid the calling of the 5' RACE reads with MiXCR, one entry per CDR3 protein. The sample consists of just over 1 million distinct CDR3 sequences, over 35% of them appearing once. The chain links TRBV7-2 to TRBJ2-7, with 10 bases lining up with TRBD2. The sample comprised blood. This sequence was found in a woman in her sixties or seventies in good health. The CDR3 is CASSSRIGLAASSYEQYF. CDR3 sequence (DNA): TGTGCCAGCAGCTCAAGAATTGGACTAGCGGCAAGCTCCTACGAGCAGTACTTC.